These 19 T cell receptor beta chains were sequenced from one sample in a study of blood T cells in healthy people across ages. Primers used in a second PCR of about 6 to 12 cycles were a sample-barcoded 5' primer and a J-beta primer mix. MiXCR, run by TCRdb on the 5' RACE reads, gives a single entry per CDR3 protein. This table has about 1.1 million distinct CDR3 sequences, roughly two fifths appearing once. The sequenced sample consisted of blood. The source is a man between 18 and 35 years old in good health.

The chain links TRBV29-1 to TRBJ1-4; D is unclear. Germline V gives CDR1 SQVTM, CDR2 ANQGSEA. The CDR3 extends over 11 amino acids. Deletions cut 5 bases from V and 15 bases from J, with 16 bases between. The CDR3 sequence: CSVSLDYMVFF. The CDR3 DNA reads TGCAGCGTTTCGTTAGATTACATGGTGTTTTTT. Using reference TRBV29-1 and TRBJ1-4 for the parts outside the CDR3, the full variable domain is SAVISQKPSRDICQRGTSLTIQCQVDSQVTMMFWYRQQPGQSLTLIATANQGSEATYESGFVIDKFPISRPNLTFSTLTVSNMSPEDSSIYLCSVSLDYMVFFGSGTQLSVL.

The chain recombines TRBV4-2 with TRBJ2-3; D may be TRBD1 or TRBD2 (5 bases each). The CDR3 has 16 amino acids. Per the germline V gene, CDR1 is LGHNA and CDR2 is YNFKEQ. The ends were cut back, 1 base at V and 7 bases at J, with 18 bases in the middle. CDR3 DNA: TGTGCCAGCAGCCAAGGAAGTTACTCCGGGACGAATACGCAGTATTTT. Translation gives CASSQGSYSGTNTQYF.

In this sample, this clonotype turned up a few times. The chain is built from TRBV7-9 and TRBJ2-3; TRBD1 is a possible D gene (7 bases). V was clipped by 3 bases and J by 6 bases, with 16 bases between them. From germline, CDR1 is SEHNR and CDR2 FQNEAQ (reference sequence). This CDR3 spans 15 amino acids. The chain's CDR3 is CASSFLGGGSDTQYF. CDR3 bases: TGTGCCAGCAGCTTCCTCGGAGGGGGCAGTGATACGCAGTATTTT.

The chain couples TRBV9 to TRBJ2-2; 7 positions agree with TRBD1. The CDR3 spans 15 residues. CDR1 and CDR2 (germline): SGDLS, YYNGEE. Germline trimming cut 3 bases from V and 6 bases from J; bases unmatched to any gene: 8. The DNA for the CDR3 is TGTGCCAGCAGCGCGTTGACAGGGTTTGCCGGGGAGCTGTTTTTT. Translation gives CASSALTGFAGELFF.

The V call is TRBV6-6, the J call TRBJ2-3; D call uncertain. Germline values: CDR1 MNHNY, CDR2 SVGAGI (reference sequence). Trimming cost V 8 bases and J 0 bases, with 9 bases left between them. This CDR3 comprises 13 residues. In DNA, the CDR3 is TGTGCCAGCGAACCCTCGAGCACAGATACGCAGTATTTT. Its protein is CASEPSSTDTQYF.

This clonotype was found many times. This chain joins TRBV5-1 and TRBJ2-1; tentative D call: TRBD1 (6 bases). This CDR3 is built from 14 residues. Germline V gives CDR1 SGHRS, CDR2 YFSETQ. Trimming removed 1 base at V and 4 bases at J, with 9 bases between. CDR3 nucleotides: TGCGCCAGCAGCTTGAAAACAGGGTACAATGAGCAGTTCTTC. Its protein is CASSLKTGYNEQFF.

This clonotype was observed a handful of times. For the CDR3, the DNA is TGCAGCGTACGGGACTATAAGAACACCGGGGAGCTGTTTTTT. Translating gives CSVRDYKNTGELFF. The genes are TRBV29-1 and TRBJ2-2; 7 positions agree with TRBD2. V was clipped by 6 bases and J by 1 base; unmatched bases: 5. The CDR3 totals 14 residues. Germline V lookup: CDR1 SQVTM, CDR2 ANQGSEA.

This chain joins TRBV12-3 or TRBV12-4 and TRBJ2-3; TRBD2 agrees at 8 bases. V was pared by 7 bases and J by 3 bases, with 9 bases of the junction left unmatched. The CDR3 length is 15 residues. The DNA of the CDR3 is TGTGCCAGCACCCCTAGAGTAGCGGGGACAGATACGCAGTATTTT. Translation: CASTPRVAGTDTQYF.

This chain connects TRBV7-9 to TRBJ1-1; maybe TRBD1 (6 bases). CDR3 size: 15 residues. Germline CDR1 reads SEHNR; CDR2 reads FQNEAQ (reference sequence). Trimming left V 5 bases short and J 2 bases short, with 15 bases between. CDR3 bases: TGTGCCAGCAGCCCCTGGGGGGACACTAACACTGAAGCTTTCTTT. Its translation is CASSPWGDTNTEAFF.

The V and J genes are TRBV9 and TRBJ1-2; maybe TRBD1 (6 bases). Per germline, CDR1 SGDLS and CDR2 YYNGEE. This CDR3 region has 14 residues. The ends were cut back, 0 bases at V and 5 bases at J, with 11 bases in the middle. CDR3 loop: CASSVGQVGYGYTF. In DNA, the CDR3 is TGTGCCAGCAGCGTAGGACAGGTCGGGTATGGCTACACCTTC.

In regard to this clonotype: Relative to the germline gene, one junction end is altered; a read error may explain this. The CDR3 loop is CAGSQFRESSDEQYF. The CDR3 region has the DNA TGTGCCGGCAGCCAATTTCGCGAGTCGAGCGATGAGCAGTACTTC. The chain has TRBV3-1 and TRBJ2-7, with D uncertain. The germline CDR1 and CDR2 sequences are LGHDT and YNNKEL (reference sequence). The CDR3 has 15 residues.

The V call is TRBV5-1, the J call TRBJ1-1; no clear D gene. The CDR3 contains 14 residues. The germline V gene has CDR1 SGHRS and CDR2 YFSETQ. The germline V and J ends were trimmed by 2 bases and 2 bases, with 10 bases remaining between them. The CDR3 reads CASSLFEFNTEAFF. As DNA, the CDR3 is TGCGCCAGCAGCTTATTCGAGTTCAACACTGAAGCTTTCTTT.

The chain links TRBV12-5 to TRBJ1-1; D is unclear. The CDR3 is 13 residues long. The V and J ends lost 8 bases and 2 bases respectively, with 12 bases between them. Per germline, CDR1 LGHNT and CDR2 FRNRAP. This chain's CDR3 is CASRNRYNTEAFF. In DNA form, the CDR3 reads TGTGCTAGTAGGAACAGATATAACACTGAAGCTTTCTTT.

As for this clonotype: Germline and junction disagree at one end, which may indicate a read error. The chain is built from TRBV9 and TRBJ1-1, with a tentative D call TRBD1 (6 bases). The germline V gene has CDR1 SGDLS and CDR2 YYNGEE. The CDR3 is 15 amino acids. CDR3 bases: TGTGCCGGCAGTGACGGGGGCCGGGGGAACACTGAAGCTTTCTTT. Translating gives CAGSDGGRGNTEAFF.

There are a few counts of this clonotype. This sequence joins TRBV4-1 and TRBJ2-1; weak D call: TRBD2 (5 bases). CDR3 size: 16 residues. Germline CDR1 and CDR2: MGHRA and YSYEKL. V lost 0 bases and J lost 1, with 10 bases in between. The CDR3 DNA follows: TGCGCCAGCAGCCAAGAGGCTAGCCCTTCCTACAATGAGCAGTTCTTC. Amino acid sequence: CASSQEASPSYNEQFF.

The chain couples TRBV18 to TRBJ1-1; D is undetermined. This CDR3 region has 16 residues. Trimming left V 1 base short and J 6 bases short, with 18 bases between. Per germline, CDR1 KGHSH and CDR2 LQKENI. The chain's CDR3 is CASSPRVDITGAEAFF. The CDR3 region has the DNA TGTGCCAGCTCACCACGGGTCGACATCACCGGGGCTGAAGCTTTCTTT.

The chain carries TRBV20-1 and TRBJ2-3; D is tentatively TRBD1 or TRBD2 (5 bases each). V was shortened by 5 bases and J by 6 bases, with 21 bases between the two germline ends. This CDR3 contains 15 residues. Per germline, CDR1 DFQATT and CDR2 SNEGSKA (reference sequence). DNA for the CDR3: TGCAGTGCTTCCCGGGATAGCTTAGGGGTTGATACGCAGTATTTT. The encoded protein is CSASRDSLGVDTQYF.

As regards this clonotype: Lacking the conserved final phenylalanine or tryptophan, this CDR3 likely reflects a read error. The gene calls are TRBV9 and TRBJ1-2, with a weak D call TRBD1 (6 bases). Germline CDR1 is SGDLS and CDR2 is YYNGEE. This CDR3 has 16 amino acids. V was shortened by 1 base and J by 1 base, with 14 bases between the two germline ends. The CDR3 sequence: CASSVSRAGDNYGYTL. Written as DNA, the CDR3 is TGTGCCAGCAGCGTATCCCGGGCAGGGGATAACTATGGCTACACCTTA.

This clonotype has just a few counts. The J gene is TRBJ2-4, the V gene TRBV29-1; 16 bases match TRBD2. Germline assignment: CDR1 SQVTM and CDR2 ANQGSEA. This CDR3 is 18 amino acids long. J was trimmed by 0 bases and V by 4 bases; bases with no gene match: 6. The CDR3 region is CSVGLGTSGGVAKNIQYF. CDR3 bases: TGCAGCGTTGGCCTCGGGACTAGCGGGGGGGTAGCCAAAAACATTCAGTACTTC.